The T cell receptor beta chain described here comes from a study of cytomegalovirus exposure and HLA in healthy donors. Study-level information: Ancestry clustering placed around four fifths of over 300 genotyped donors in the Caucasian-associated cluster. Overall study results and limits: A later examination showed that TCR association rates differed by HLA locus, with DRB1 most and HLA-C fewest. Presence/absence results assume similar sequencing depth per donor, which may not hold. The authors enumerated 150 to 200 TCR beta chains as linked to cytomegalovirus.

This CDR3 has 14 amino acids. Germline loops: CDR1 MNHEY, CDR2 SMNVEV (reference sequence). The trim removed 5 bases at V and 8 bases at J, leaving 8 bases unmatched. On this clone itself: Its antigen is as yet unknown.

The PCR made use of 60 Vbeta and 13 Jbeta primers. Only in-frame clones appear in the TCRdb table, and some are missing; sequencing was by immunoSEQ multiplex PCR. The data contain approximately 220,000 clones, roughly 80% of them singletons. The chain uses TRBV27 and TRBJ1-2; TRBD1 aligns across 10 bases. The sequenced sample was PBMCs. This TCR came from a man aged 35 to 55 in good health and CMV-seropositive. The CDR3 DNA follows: TGTGCCAGCAGTCTCGGGACAGGGGTAGAAGGCTACACCTTC. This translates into CASSLGTGVEGYTF.